Listed here is a single T cell receptor (beta chain). Running of the assay took place at deep level. Libraries were prepared by immunoSEQ multiplex PCR; TCRdb keeps only in-frame clonotypes and omits some of them. The sample yields 2,500,000 or so clones, just under 95% seen once. Partitioning of CD4+ cells yielded a CD45RA+ naive subset and a CD45RA-negative memory subset. This entry is derived from a study of shared clonotypes between healthy human individuals. Germline values: CDR1 SGHTA, CDR2 FQGNSA. The CDR3 covers 16 residues. The V end lost 1 base, the J end lost 7 bases, and 19 bases lay between the germline ends.

The sample was naive CD4+ T cells from PBMCs. Specified subset: CD45RA+ positively selected. The J gene is TRBJ2-5, the V gene TRBV7-2; D might be TRBD2 (6 bases). The TCR was taken from a man aged 18 to 35 in good health. Some clones in this sample may be carry-over from other donors' samples. The CDR3: CASSLVGGKISGTQYF. Written as DNA, the CDR3 is TGTGCCAGCAGCTTAGTCGGCGGGAAAATCTCGGGGACCCAGTACTTC.